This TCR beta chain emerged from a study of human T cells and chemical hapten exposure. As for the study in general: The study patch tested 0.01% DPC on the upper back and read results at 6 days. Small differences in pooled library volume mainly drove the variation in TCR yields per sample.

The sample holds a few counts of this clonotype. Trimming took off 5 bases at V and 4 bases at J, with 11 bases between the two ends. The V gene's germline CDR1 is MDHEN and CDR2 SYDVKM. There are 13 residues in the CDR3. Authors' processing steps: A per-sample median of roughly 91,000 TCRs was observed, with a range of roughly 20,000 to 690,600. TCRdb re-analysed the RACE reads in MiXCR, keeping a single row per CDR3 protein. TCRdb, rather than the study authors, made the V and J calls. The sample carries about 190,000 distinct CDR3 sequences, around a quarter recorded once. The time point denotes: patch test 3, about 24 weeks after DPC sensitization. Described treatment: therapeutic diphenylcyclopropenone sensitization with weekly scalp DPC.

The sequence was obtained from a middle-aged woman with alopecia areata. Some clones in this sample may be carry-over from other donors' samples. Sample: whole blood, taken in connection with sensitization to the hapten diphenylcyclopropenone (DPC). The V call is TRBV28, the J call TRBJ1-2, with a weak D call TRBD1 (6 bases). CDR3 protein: CASSGGPSYGYTF. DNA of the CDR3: TGTGCCAGCAGTGGGGGCCCTTCCTATGGCTACACCTTC.